One and the same sample provided the 23 T cell receptor beta chains below, sequenced in a study of blood T cell repertoires in COVID-19. TCRdb keeps only in-frame clones here, not all; method: immunoSEQ multiplex PCR. Of over 65,000 clones listed, roughly 80% are singletons. The source material was peripheral blood. These receptors originate from a man aged 80 or over with active COVID-19.

In DNA form, the CDR3 reads TGTGCCAGCAGCCATACTCGTACAGGGTACAATGAGCAGTTCTTC. It is translated as CASSHTRTGYNEQFF. The rearrangement joins TRBV6-2 or TRBV6-3 to TRBJ2-1; D is possibly TRBD1 (6 bases). V lost 6 bases and J lost 4, with 16 bases in between. Per the germline V gene, CDR1 is MNHEY and CDR2 is SVGEGT. The CDR3 has 15 amino acids.

The chain carries TRBV11-2 and TRBJ2-7; D not resolved. Trimming shortened V by 3 bases and J by 0 bases, and 3 bases separated the two germline ends. CDR1 is SGHAT, CDR2 FQNNGV, per germline. The CDR3 covers 12 residues. The CDR3 DNA is TGTGCCAGCAGCTTTCTCTCCTACGAGCAGTACTTC. As protein: CASSFLSYEQYF.

This chain uses TRBV6-1 with TRBJ2-2, with D uncertain. Germline CDR1 is MNHNS and CDR2 is SASEGT. The CDR3 consists of 16 residues. V dropped 0 bases and J dropped 0 bases, with 8 bases sitting between them. The chain's CDR3 is CASSEAPYPNTGELFF. The CDR3 nucleotides read TGTGCCAGCAGTGAAGCCCCCTACCCGAACACCGGGGAGCTGTTTTTT.

The chain couples TRBV18 to TRBJ1-2; D is unclear. Trimming removed 2 bases at V and 2 bases at J, with 6 bases between. Per the germline V gene, CDR1 is KGHSH and CDR2 is LQKENI. There are 13 residues in the CDR3. The CDR3 loop is CASSPEQNYGYTF. In DNA, the CDR3 is TGTGCCAGCTCACCAGAACAGAACTATGGCTACACCTTC.

In this sample, this clone turned up once. The chain links TRBV7-2 to TRBJ2-5; 10 bases fit TRBD1. The CDR3 has 14 amino acids. The V and J ends lost 5 bases and 4 bases, in that order; junction bases with no gene match: 4. The germline V gene has CDR1 SGHTA and CDR2 FQGNSA. The CDR3 bases are TGTGCCAGCAGCCGGACAGGGGGTCTAGAGACCCAGTACTTC. Protein: CASSRTGGLETQYF. Combining the CDR3 with reference TRBV7-2 and TRBJ2-5 gives the whole variable domain GAGVSQSPSNKVTEKGKDVELRCDPISGHTALYWYRQSLGQGLEFLIYFQGNSAPDKSGLPSDRFSAERTGGSVSTLTIQRTQQEDSAVYLCASSRTGGLETQYFGPGTRLLVL.

The CDR3 bases are TGTGCCAGCAGTACCGGGACTAGATCCGTAGAGACCCAGTACTTC. As protein: CASSTGTRSVETQYF. The chain recombines TRBV6-5 with TRBJ2-5; 8 nucleotides align to TRBD2. Trimming cost V 5 bases and J 4 bases; bases outside gene matches: 9. This CDR3 has 15 residues. Germline values: CDR1 MNHEY, CDR2 SVGAGI.

The CDR3, as DNA: TGTGCCACCGGCCAGACTAGATTAGGCGAGACCCAGTACTTC. It encodes CATGQTRLGETQYF. This chain links TRBV15 with TRBJ2-5; a weak D match, TRBD2 (6 bases). Germline CDR1 LNHNV, CDR2 YYDKDF (reference sequence). V lost 8 bases, J lost 5 bases, and 18 bases lay in between. The CDR3 consists of 14 residues.

The rearrangement uses TRBV30 and TRBJ2-5; TRBD2 agrees at 11 bases. CDR1 is GTSNPN and CDR2 is SVGIG in the germline V gene (reference sequence). The V gene end was trimmed by 3 bases and the J gene end by 1 base; junction bases not matched to a gene: 7. The CDR3 covers 16 residues. The CDR3, as DNA: TGTGCCTGGAGGCCCGCCGGGACTAGCGGCCAAGAGACCCAGTACTTC. It codes for CAWRPAGTSGQETQYF.

The chain couples TRBV7-2 to TRBJ2-1; 7 bases are shared with TRBD2. V shed 3 bases, J shed 6 bases, and the junction held 11 bases outside the gene matches. The CDR3 consists of 16 residues. CDR1 is SGHTA and CDR2 is FQGNSA in the germline V gene. The CDR3 region is CASSLLGGDLSNEQFF. Here the CDR3 DNA reads TGTGCCAGCAGCTTGTTGGGAGGGGATCTCTCCAATGAGCAGTTCTTC.

Notes on this clone: The junction departs from germline at one end; a sequencing error may be responsible. This chain connects TRBV6-5 to TRBJ2-6, with 9 bases fitting TRBD1. Germline CDR1 MNHEY, CDR2 SVGAGI. This CDR3 has 15 amino acids. The CDR3 loop is CASTYRGLGANVLTF. CDR3 coding DNA: TGTGCCAGCACTTACAGGGGGCTTGGGGCCAACGTCCTGACTTTC.

This clone appeared a few times. The gene calls are TRBV19 and TRBJ2-2; TRBD1 might be the D (5 bases). There are 19 residues in the CDR3. V was trimmed by 3 bases and J by 7 bases, leaving 27 bases between them. Germline V gene data show CDR1 as LNHDA and CDR2 as SQIVND (reference sequence). This chain's CDR3 is CASSIWSESVRDSFGELFF. DNA of the CDR3: TGTGCCAGTAGTATTTGGTCGGAATCTGTCCGAGACAGCTTCGGGGAGCTGTTTTTT. Full variable domain (rest looked up from reference TRBV19 and TRBJ2-2): DGGITQSPKYLFRKEGQNVTLSCEQNLNHDAMYWYRQDPGQGLRLIYYSQIVNDFQKGDIAEGYSVSREKKESFPLTVTSAQKNPTAFYLCASSIWSESVRDSFGELFFGEGSRLTVL.

The rearrangement links TRBV6-5 to TRBJ2-1, with 11 positions matching TRBD2. The CDR3 has 15 residues. Looked up from germline, CDR1 is MNHEY and CDR2 is SVGAGI. V dropped 6 bases and J dropped 6; count of bases not matched to a gene: 7. CDR3: CASSASGRFTNEQFF. Here the CDR3 DNA reads TGTGCCAGCAGCGCTAGCGGGAGGTTCACCAATGAGCAGTTCTTC.

V is TRBV20-1 and J is TRBJ2-1; no clear D gene. The CDR3 sequence is 11 residues long. From germline, CDR1 is DFQATT and CDR2 SNEGSKA (reference sequence). V lost 6 bases and J 7 bases, leaving 10 bases between the germline ends. CDR3 in DNA: TGCAGTGCCTTAGAGCCTAATGAGCAGTTCTTC. Encoded protein: CSALEPNEQFF.

This rearrangement joins TRBV28 to TRBJ1-2, with D hard to call. This CDR3 is 13 amino acids long. V was cut by 7 bases and J by 6 bases, with 15 bases left in between. CDR1 is MDHEN and CDR2 is SYDVKM in the germline V gene. The CDR3 sequence: CASTLGTPNGYTF. CDR3 bases: TGTGCCAGCACCCTGGGCACCCCAAATGGCTACACCTTC.

The V gene is TRBV11-2, the J gene TRBJ2-5; D may be TRBD1 (5 bases). Germline-derived CDR1 and CDR2 are SGHAT and FQNNGV. The CDR3 is 13 residues long. V shed 5 bases and J shed 5 bases, with 12 bases lying between them. CDR3 residues: CASSADIGETQYF. CDR3 sequence (DNA): TGTGCCAGCAGCGCGGACATAGGGGAGACCCAGTACTTC.

CDR3 nucleotides: TGTGCCAGTAGTGACTGGGGACAGGGGGCTAATTCACCCCTCCACTTT. Amino acids: CASSDWGQGANSPLHF. The chain couples TRBV19 to TRBJ1-6, with 12 bases lining up with TRBD1. The CDR3 contains 16 residues. Germline V lookup: CDR1 LNHDA, CDR2 SQIVND (reference sequence). The V segment lost 5 bases and the J segment 6 bases; nucleotides outside the gene matches: 5.

This chain uses TRBV7-9 with TRBJ2-2; TRBD2 is a possible D gene (6 bases). Germline CDR1 is SEHNR and CDR2 is FQNEAQ (reference sequence). V gave up 5 bases and J gave up 7 bases, with 17 bases separating them. This CDR3 spans 15 amino acids. This CDR3 is CASSEGPSAGGELFF. The CDR3 DNA reads TGTGCCAGCAGCGAAGGGCCTAGCGCGGGCGGGGAGCTGTTTTTT.

This rearrangement joins TRBV5-4 to TRBJ1-3; the D is unclear. Per the germline V gene, CDR1 is SGHNT and CDR2 is YYREEE (reference sequence). The V end was cut by 4 bases, the J end by 4 bases, with 9 bases between. This CDR3 spans 13 amino acids. The CDR3 DNA reads TGTGCCAGCAGCCTAAGCGGGGGAAACACCATATATTTT. Translation gives CASSLSGGNTIYF.

V gene TRBV6-6 combines with J gene TRBJ2-7; 10 positions agree with TRBD2. The ends lost 2 bases at V and 4 bases at J; junction bases unmatched: 5. CDR1 is MNHNY and CDR2 is SVGAGI in the germline V gene (reference sequence). This CDR3 spans 15 amino acids. In DNA form, the CDR3 reads TGTGCCAGCAGTTACGATCTAGCGGGAGTGTACGAGCAGTACTTC. Its protein product is CASSYDLAGVYEQYF.

J is TRBJ2-2 and V is TRBV11-2, with TRBD2 matching over 11 bases. CDR1 and CDR2 (germline): SGHAT, FQNNGV. V lost 1 base to trimming and J lost 2 bases; unmatched junction nucleotides: 9. This CDR3 contains 19 residues. The CDR3 DNA follows: TGTGCCAGCAGCTTAGCCTCAAGTAGCGGGGGGGTAAACACCGGGGAGCTGTTTTTT. Translating it yields CASSLASSSGGVNTGELFF.

The chain recombines TRBV7-3 with TRBJ2-1; TRBD1 matches 11 bases. V was pared by 4 bases and J by 6 bases, with 8 bases of the junction left unmatched. Germline CDR1 and CDR2: SGHTA and FQGTGA. There are 16 residues in the CDR3. The CDR3, as DNA: TGTGCCAGCAGCTCTCCCGGGACAGGGGGTGTCAATGAGCAGTTCTTC. The encoded protein is CASSSPGTGGVNEQFF.

The chain carries TRBV5-4 and TRBJ2-7; 11 bases map to TRBD2. This CDR3 contains 16 residues. Germline CDR1 is SGHNT and CDR2 is YYREEE (reference sequence). The V segment lost 4 bases and the J segment 4 bases; nucleotides outside the gene matches: 10. CDR3 coding DNA: TGTGCCAGCAGCGCAACTAGCGGGAGAAGGTCGTACGAGCAGTACTTC. Translated, it gives CASSATSGRRSYEQYF.

The V gene is TRBV7-9, the J gene TRBJ2-3, with D uncertain. The CDR3 sequence is 14 residues long. Germline V lookup: CDR1 SEHNR, CDR2 FQNEAQ (reference sequence). V gave up 5 bases and J gave up 6 bases, with 15 bases separating them. CDR3 sequence: CASSPQNPSDTQYF. The CDR3 DNA follows: TGTGCCAGCAGCCCACAGAACCCTTCGGATACGCAGTATTTT.